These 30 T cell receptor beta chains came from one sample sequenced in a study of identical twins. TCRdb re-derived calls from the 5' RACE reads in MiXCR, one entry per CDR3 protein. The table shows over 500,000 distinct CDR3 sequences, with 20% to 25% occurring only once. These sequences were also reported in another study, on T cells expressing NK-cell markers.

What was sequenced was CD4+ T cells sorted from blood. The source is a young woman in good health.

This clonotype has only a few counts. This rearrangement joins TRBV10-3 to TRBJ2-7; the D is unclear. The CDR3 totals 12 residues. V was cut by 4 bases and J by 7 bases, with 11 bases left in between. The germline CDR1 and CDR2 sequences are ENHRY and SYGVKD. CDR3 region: CAISVEGEEQYF. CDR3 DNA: TGTGCCATCAGTGTGGAAGGAGAGGAGCAGTACTTC.

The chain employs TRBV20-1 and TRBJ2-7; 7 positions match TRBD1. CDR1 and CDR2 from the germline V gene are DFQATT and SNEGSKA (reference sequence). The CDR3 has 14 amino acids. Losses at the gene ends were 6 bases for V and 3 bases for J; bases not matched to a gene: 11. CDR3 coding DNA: TGCAGTGCCGTGCGCGCCAGGGGGTTCTACGAGCAGTACTTC. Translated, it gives CSAVRARGFYEQYF.

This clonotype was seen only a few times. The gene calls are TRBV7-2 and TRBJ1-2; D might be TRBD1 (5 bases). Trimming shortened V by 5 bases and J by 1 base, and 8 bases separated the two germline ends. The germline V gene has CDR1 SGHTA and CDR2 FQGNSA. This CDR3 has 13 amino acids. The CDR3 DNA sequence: TGTGCCAGCAGCCGGGACCTTAACTATGGCTACACCTTC. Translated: CASSRDLNYGYTF.

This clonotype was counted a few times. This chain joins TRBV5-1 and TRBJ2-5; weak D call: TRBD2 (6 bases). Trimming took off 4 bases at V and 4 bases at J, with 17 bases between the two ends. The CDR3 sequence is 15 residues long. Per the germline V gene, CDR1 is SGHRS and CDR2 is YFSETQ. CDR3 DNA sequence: TGCGCCAGCAGCCCTCCGGGACTGGCGGGAGAGACCCAGTACTTC. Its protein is CASSPPGLAGETQYF. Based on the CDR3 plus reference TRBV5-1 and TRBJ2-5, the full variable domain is KAGVTQTPRYLIKTRGQQVTLSCSPISGHRSVSWYQQTPGQGLQFLFEYFSETQRNKGNFPGRFSGRQFSNSRSEMNVSTLELGDSALYLCASSPPGLAGETQYFGPGTRLLVL.

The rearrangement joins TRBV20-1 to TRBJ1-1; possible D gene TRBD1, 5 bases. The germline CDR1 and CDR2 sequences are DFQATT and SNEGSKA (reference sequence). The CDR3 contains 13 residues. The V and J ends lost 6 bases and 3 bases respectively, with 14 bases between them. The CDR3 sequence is CSAANSGHTEAFF. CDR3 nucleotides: TGCAGTGCGGCGAATTCGGGGCACACTGAAGCTTTCTTT.

The CDR3 coding sequence is TGTGCCAGCAGTTCTACCCGGGGGGGAAAACTGTTTTTT. As protein: CASSSTRGGKLFF. This rearrangement joins TRBV27 to TRBJ1-4; the D gene is possibly TRBD1 (5 bases). V lost 4 bases to trimming and J lost 10 bases, with 13 bases between them. CDR1 is MNHEY, CDR2 SMNVEV, per germline (reference sequence). This CDR3 is 13 amino acids long.

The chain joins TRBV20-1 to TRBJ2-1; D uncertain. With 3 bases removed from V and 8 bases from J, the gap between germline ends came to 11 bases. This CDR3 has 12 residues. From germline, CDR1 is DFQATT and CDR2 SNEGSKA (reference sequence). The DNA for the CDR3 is TGCAGTGCTAGGGACCTCTCGGATGAGCAGTTCTTC. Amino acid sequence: CSARDLSDEQFF.

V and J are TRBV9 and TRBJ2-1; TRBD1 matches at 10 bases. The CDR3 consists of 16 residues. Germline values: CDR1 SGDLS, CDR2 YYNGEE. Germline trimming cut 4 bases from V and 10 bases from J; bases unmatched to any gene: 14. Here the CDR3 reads CASSLSPTGGLWEQFF. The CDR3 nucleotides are TGTGCCAGCAGCTTAAGTCCGACAGGGGGCTTATGGGAGCAGTTCTTC.

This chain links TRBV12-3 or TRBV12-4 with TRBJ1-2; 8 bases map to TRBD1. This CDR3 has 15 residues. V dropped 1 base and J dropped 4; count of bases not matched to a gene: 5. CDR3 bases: TGTGCCAGCAGTTTAGAGGCAGGGGGCGGCTATGGCTACACCTTC. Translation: CASSLEAGGGYGYTF.

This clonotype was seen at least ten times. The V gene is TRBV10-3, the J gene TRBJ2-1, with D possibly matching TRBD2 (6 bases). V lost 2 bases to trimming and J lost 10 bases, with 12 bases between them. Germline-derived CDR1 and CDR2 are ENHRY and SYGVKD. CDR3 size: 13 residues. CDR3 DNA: TGTGCCATCAGTGAGGAGACGGGGGACGAGCAGTTCTTC. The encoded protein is CAISEETGDEQFF.

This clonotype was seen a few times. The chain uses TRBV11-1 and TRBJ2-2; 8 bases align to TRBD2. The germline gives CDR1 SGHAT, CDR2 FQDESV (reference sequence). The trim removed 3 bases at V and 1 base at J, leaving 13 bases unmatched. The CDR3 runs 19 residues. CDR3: CASSFGRGGYKQNTGELFF. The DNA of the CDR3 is TGTGCCAGCAGCTTCGGTCGGGGGGGCTATAAACAGAACACCGGGGAGCTGTTTTTT.

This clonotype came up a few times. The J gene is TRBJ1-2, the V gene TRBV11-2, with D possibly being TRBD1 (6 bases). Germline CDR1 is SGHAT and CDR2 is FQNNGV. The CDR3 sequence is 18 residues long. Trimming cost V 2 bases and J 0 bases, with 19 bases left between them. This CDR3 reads CASSLSSRGRTANYGYTF. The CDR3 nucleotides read TGTGCCAGCAGCTTAAGCTCGCGGGGTCGGACAGCTAACTATGGCTACACCTTC.

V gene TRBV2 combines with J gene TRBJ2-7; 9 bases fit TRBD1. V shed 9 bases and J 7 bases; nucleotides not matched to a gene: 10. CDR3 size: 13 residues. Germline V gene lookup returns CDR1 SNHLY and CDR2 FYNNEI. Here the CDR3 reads CASLSQGAGEQYF. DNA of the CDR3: TGTGCCAGTCTCTCACAGGGGGCTGGGGAGCAGTACTTC.

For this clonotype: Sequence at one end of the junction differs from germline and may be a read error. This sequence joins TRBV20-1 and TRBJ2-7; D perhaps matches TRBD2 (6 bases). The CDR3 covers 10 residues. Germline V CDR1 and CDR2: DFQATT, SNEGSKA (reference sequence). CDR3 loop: CSPNGGPSPF. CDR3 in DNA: TGCAGTCCGAACGGGGGACCCTCCCCCTTC.

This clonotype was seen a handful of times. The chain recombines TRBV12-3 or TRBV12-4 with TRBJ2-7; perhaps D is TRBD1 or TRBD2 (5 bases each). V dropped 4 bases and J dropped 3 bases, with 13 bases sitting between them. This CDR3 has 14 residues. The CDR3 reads CASSSPLGDYEQYF. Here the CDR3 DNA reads TGTGCCAGCAGTTCGCCACTAGGGGACTACGAGCAGTACTTC.

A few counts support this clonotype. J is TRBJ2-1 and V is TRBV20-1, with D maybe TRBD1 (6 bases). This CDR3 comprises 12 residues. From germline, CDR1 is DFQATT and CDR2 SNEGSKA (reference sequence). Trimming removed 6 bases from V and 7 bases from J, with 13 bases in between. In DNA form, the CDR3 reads TGCAGTGCCCCCGCCCAGGGGAATGAGCAGTTCTTC. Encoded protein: CSAPAQGNEQFF.

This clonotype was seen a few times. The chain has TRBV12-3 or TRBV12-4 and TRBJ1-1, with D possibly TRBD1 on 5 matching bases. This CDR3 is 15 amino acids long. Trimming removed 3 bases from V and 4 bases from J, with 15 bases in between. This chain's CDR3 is CASSFKGFGSTEAFF. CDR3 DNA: TGTGCCAGCAGTTTTAAGGGGTTCGGGAGCACTGAAGCTTTCTTT.

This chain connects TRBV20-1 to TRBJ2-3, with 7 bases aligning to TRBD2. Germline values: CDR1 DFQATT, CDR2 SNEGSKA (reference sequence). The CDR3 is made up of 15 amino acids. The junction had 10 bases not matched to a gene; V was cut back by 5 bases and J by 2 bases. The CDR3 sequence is CSASKRDIHTDTQYF. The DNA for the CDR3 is TGCAGTGCTTCCAAGCGGGATATTCACACAGATACGCAGTATTTT.

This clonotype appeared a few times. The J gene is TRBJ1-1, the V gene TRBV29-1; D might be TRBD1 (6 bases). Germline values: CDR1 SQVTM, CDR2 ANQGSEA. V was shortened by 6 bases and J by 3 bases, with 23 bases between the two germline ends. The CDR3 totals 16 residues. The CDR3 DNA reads TGCAGCGTGGGGGGTTGGGGGCTTGGGACGGACACTGAAGCTTTCTTT. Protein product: CSVGGWGLGTDTEAFF.

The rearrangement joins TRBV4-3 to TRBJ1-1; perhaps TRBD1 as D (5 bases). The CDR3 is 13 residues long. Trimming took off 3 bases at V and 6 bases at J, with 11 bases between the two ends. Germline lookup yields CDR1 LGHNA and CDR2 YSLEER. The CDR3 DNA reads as TGCGCCAGCAGCCACGACAGATCGGCTGAAGCTTTCTTT. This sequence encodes CASSHDRSAEAFF.

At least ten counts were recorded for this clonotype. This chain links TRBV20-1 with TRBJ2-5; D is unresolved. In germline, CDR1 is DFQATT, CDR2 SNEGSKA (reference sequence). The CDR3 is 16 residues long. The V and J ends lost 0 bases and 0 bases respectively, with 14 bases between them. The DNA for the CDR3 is TGCAGTGCTAGAGATACGGCGGAAACGTACCAAGAGACCCAGTACTTC. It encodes CSARDTAETYQETQYF.

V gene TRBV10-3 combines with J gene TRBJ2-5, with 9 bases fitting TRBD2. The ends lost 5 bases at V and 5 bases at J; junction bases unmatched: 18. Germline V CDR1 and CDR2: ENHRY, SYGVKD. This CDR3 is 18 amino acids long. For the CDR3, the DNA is TGTGCCATCAGTCCTCGCGGGTCCCCGCGGGGGGGACGGGAGACCCAGTACTTC. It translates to CAISPRGSPRGGRETQYF.

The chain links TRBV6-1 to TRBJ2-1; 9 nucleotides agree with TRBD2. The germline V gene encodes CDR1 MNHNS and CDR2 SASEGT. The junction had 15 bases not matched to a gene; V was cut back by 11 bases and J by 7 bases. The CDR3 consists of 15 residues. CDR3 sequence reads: CASNRRLAGINEQFF. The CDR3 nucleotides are TGTGCCTCCAACCGGCGGCTAGCGGGGATTAATGAGCAGTTCTTC.

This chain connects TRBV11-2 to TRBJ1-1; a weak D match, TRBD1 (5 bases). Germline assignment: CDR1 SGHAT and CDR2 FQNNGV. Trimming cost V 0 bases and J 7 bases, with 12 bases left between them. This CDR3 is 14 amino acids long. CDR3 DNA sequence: TGTGCCAGCAGCTTAGATCCCCAGGGCCTTGAAGCTTTCTTT. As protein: CASSLDPQGLEAFF. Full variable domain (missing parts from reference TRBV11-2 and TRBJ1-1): EAGVAQSPRYKIIEKRQSVAFWCNPISGHATLYWYQQILGQGPKLLIQFQNNGVVDDSQLPKDRFSAERLKGVDSTLKIQPAKLEDSAVYLCASSLDPQGLEAFFGQGTRLTVV.

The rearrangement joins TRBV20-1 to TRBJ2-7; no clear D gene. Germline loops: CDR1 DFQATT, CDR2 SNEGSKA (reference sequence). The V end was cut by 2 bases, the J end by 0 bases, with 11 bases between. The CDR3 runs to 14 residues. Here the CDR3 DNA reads TGCAGTGCTAGAACCCTAACTCGCTCCTACGAGCAGTACTTC. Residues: CSARTLTRSYEQYF.

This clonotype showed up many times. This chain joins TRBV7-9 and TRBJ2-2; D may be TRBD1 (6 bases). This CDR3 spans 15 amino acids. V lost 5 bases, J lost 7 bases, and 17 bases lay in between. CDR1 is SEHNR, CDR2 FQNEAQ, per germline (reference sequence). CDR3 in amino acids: CASSPGRTESGELFF. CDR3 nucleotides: TGTGCCAGCAGCCCTGGTCGGACAGAAAGCGGGGAGCTGTTTTTT.

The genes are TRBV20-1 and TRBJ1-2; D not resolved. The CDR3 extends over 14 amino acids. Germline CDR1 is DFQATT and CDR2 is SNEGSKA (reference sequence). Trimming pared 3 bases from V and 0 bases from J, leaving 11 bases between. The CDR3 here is CSASSRKANYGYTF. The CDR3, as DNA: TGCAGTGCTAGCTCCAGGAAGGCTAACTATGGCTACACCTTC.

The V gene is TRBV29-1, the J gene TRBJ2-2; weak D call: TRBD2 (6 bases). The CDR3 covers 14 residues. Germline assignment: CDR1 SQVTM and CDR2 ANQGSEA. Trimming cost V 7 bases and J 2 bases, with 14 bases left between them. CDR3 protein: CSAGRGVNTGELFF. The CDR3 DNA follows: TGCAGCGCAGGGCGGGGAGTCAACACCGGGGAGCTGTTTTTT.

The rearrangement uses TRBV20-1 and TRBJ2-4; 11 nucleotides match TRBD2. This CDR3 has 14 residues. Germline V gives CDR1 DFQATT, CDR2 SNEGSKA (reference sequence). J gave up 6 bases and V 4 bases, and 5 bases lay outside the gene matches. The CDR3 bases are TGCAGTGCTATAGCGGGAGGGAGAGGAAACATTCAGTACTTC. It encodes CSAIAGGRGNIQYF.

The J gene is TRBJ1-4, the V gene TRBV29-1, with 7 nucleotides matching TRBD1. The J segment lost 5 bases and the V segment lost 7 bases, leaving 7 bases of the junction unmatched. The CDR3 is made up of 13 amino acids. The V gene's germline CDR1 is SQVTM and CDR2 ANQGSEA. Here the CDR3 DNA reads TGCAGCGCTGGGACAGCCTTCAATGAAAAACTGTTTTTT. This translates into CSAGTAFNEKLFF.